Described below is a single T cell receptor beta chain sequence and its context. What antigen it recognizes has not been identified. Base qualities are not at hand, and no much larger clone is one base apart. The record originates from a study of early T cells in non-severe SARS-CoV-2 infection (dated by TCRdb to the early 2020s). General notes on the study: Because TCR sequencing was done on bulk RNA from unsorted whole blood, the alpha and beta chains could not be paired.

The study was a case-control design nested within a healthcare worker cohort in London, UK, with weekly nasopharyngeal swab PCR tests and blood sampling. Healthcare workers were enrolled in the week of the UK lockdown, from 23 to 31 March 2020, and were followed every week for up to about 16 weeks. Libraries were prepared through 5' RACE. For sequencing, a NextSeq 500 was employed. In the TCR library protocol, unique molecular identifiers were attached to individual cDNA molecules to correct for PCR bias and sequencing error. Both TCR alpha and beta chains were sequenced, and tight co-correlation was observed between alpha and beta sequence abundances in each sample. The source study handled its data this way. Decombinator V4 was used to annotate the V gene, J gene and CDR3 of the TCR sequences. TCRs were defined as expanded if a significant change between any two time points was detected under a Poisson model with p below 0.0001. TCR abundances were normalised to the total number of TCRs sequenced per sample and were expressed as counts per million. TRAV1-2 paired with TRAJ12, TRAJ20 or TRAJ33 defined MAIT TCRs, while TRAV10 paired with TRAJ18 defined iNKT TCRs. A search of VDJdb, accessed on 1 November 2021, was run for TCRs annotated to CMV, EBV and SARS-CoV-2, with TCRs annotated for multiple antigens excluded. Using fastp trimming at Q25 and MiXCR clonotype assembly, TCRdb reanalyzed the public sequencing data and kept in-frame beta chains. Entries that share a CDR3 protein sequence are merged under the most common genes and DNA. Here the V and J calls rest on TCRdb's processing, not on the authors' analysis. The sample has tens of thousands of distinct CDR3 sequences on record, around 7% of them singletons. Jointly, the top ten make up 2.5% to 3% of the sample.

Beyond this particular receptor, the publication reports: VDJdb matching was skewed toward anti-spike CD8 responses, so virus-specific expansions were likely underestimated and private and CD4 specificities were missed.

CDR1 and CDR2 were assigned from the germline V gene (reference sequence) as DFQATT and SNEGSKA. Spanning cysteine to phenylalanine, the CDR3 consists of 17 amino acids. CDR3 DNA is the only sequence kept; it has 51 bases, read in frame from the first base. For this chain, trimming is 2 bases at the V end and 1 base at the J end, and the number of junction bases without a gene match is 10. The sequencing input was whole blood. The sequence links TRBV20-1 to TRBJ1-5; 8 central nucleotides agree with TRBD1. The origin of this receptor is an adult who was a healthcare worker with PCR-confirmed SARS-CoV-2 infection or an uninfected control (not recorded which). DNA sequence: TGCAGTGCTAGACACCCCCGGGACAGGCCCAGCAATCAGCCCCAGCATTTT. Protein translation: CSARHPRDRPSNQPQHF.